The clone carrying this T cell receptor beta chain was counted between two and nine times. This entry comes from a study of metastatic and nonmetastatic thyroid tumors. Across the whole study: The study looked at repertoires side by side in blood and in tumor or nodule tissue from malignant and benign thyroid patients.

Germline CDR1 reads SGHRS; CDR2 reads YFSETQ. The CDR3 loop spans 15 amino acids. Trimming at V came to 4 bases and at J to 7 bases, leaving 13 bases not matched to a gene. All patients were untreated before thyroid surgery. TCRdb ran MiXCR on the PCR reads. Found here are 20,000 or so clones, roughly 22% of them singletons; the top ten hold roughly 7.7%. Sequenced material: adjacent normal tissue. The J gene is TRBJ1-2, the V gene TRBV5-1; 7 positions match TRBD1. The receptor comes from a female donor with papillary thyroid cancer or a benign thyroid nodule (not recorded which). Some clones in this sample may be carry-over from other donors' samples. The CDR3 DNA sequence: TGCGCCAGCAGCAGCACAGGGGCCAGCGTAGGTGGCTACACCTTC. This translates into CASSSTGASVGGYTF.